Following are 10 T cell receptor beta chains from one sample sequenced in a study of CD8 T cells in Susac syndrome. RNA in amounts of roughly 0.45 to 1 ug was reverse transcribed with random hexamers. TCRdb itself ran the immunoSEQ multiplex PCR reads through MiXCR, one entry per CDR3 protein. This sample has roughly 60,000 distinct CDR3 sequences, with over 85% found just once. The material sequenced was CD8+ T cells from PBMCs. These receptors all stem from a human donor in good health.

The chain uses TRBV4-1 and TRBJ2-1; 7 positions agree with TRBD1. Germline V gene sequence: CDR1 MGHRA, CDR2 YSYEKL. The CDR3 sequence is 16 residues long. V trimming: 3 bases; J trimming: 8 bases; junction bases outside the gene matches: 13. CDR3: CASSHPPGGSSDEQFF. The CDR3 DNA is TGCGCCAGCAGCCACCCCCCAGGGGGAAGTAGCGATGAGCAGTTCTTC.

The chain couples TRBV4-1 to TRBJ2-5; D remains ambiguous. Germline CDR1 MGHRA, CDR2 YSYEKL. V lost 5 bases, J lost 2 bases, and 12 bases lay in between. CDR3 length: 14 residues. CDR3 loop: CASSEVSGQETQYF. The CDR3 bases are TGCGCCAGCAGCGAGGTCTCCGGGCAAGAGACCCAGTACTTC.

The V gene is TRBV9, the J gene TRBJ2-1; D is unresolved. This CDR3 has 15 amino acids. The ends were cut back, 0 bases at V and 7 bases at J, with 14 bases in the middle. The germline gives CDR1 SGDLS, CDR2 YYNGEE. The CDR3 region is CASSVGARKENEQFF. CDR3 nucleotide sequence: TGTGCCAGCAGCGTAGGGGCCCGGAAGGAAAATGAGCAGTTCTTC. Complete variable domain (other parts from reference TRBV9 and TRBJ2-1): DSGVTQTPKHLITATGQRVTLRCSPRSGDLSVYWYQQSLDQGLQFLIQYYNGEERAKGNILERFSAQQFPDLHSELNLSSLELGDSALYFCASSVGARKENEQFFGPGTRLTVL.

The CDR3 protein is CSVVQGVYGYTF. For the CDR3, the DNA is TGCAGCGTTGTGCAGGGGGTCTATGGCTACACCTTC. The chain joins TRBV29-1 to TRBJ1-2; 7 bases agree with TRBD1. The CDR3 loop spans 12 amino acids. Germline CDR1 and CDR2: SQVTM and ANQGSEA. V lost 4 bases and J lost 4; bases outside the gene matches: 3.

The chain carries TRBV6-6 and TRBJ2-1; no firm D call. Germline V gives CDR1 MNHNY, CDR2 SVGAGI (reference sequence). The ends were cut back, 0 bases at V and 5 bases at J, with 8 bases in the middle. There are 14 residues in the CDR3. Here the CDR3 reads CASSYSNFDNEQFF. The CDR3 DNA reads as TGTGCCAGCAGTTACTCGAACTTTGACAATGAGCAGTTCTTC.

This clonotype has only a few counts. The chain combines TRBV29-1 with TRBJ2-7; 9 bases fit TRBD1. CDR3 length: 15 amino acids. CDR1 is SQVTM, CDR2 ANQGSEA, per germline. V lost 7 bases to trimming and J lost 3 bases; unmatched junction nucleotides: 13. The CDR3 region is CSGLTGGEGVYEQYF. The CDR3 DNA is TGCAGCGGCCTAACAGGGGGCGAGGGCGTCTACGAGCAGTACTTC.

This clonotype has only a few counts. This sequence joins TRBV12-3 or TRBV12-4 and TRBJ1-5; 7 bases are shared with TRBD1. CDR3 length: 15 residues. The J segment lost 5 bases and the V segment lost 6 bases, leaving 10 bases of the junction unmatched. The CDR3 here is CASSHTGVRDQPQHF. The CDR3 nucleotides read TGTGCCAGCAGCCATACAGGGGTGAGGGATCAGCCCCAGCATTTT.

This chain uses TRBV5-1 with TRBJ2-5, with D unresolved. The germline V gene has CDR1 SGHRS and CDR2 YFSETQ. The CDR3 consists of 14 residues. V was trimmed by 7 bases and J by 1 base, leaving 14 bases between them. The CDR3 sequence is CASAQVWVQETQYF. The CDR3 DNA reads as TGCGCCAGCGCGCAGGTTTGGGTCCAAGAGACCCAGTACTTC.

This rearrangement joins TRBV6-2 or TRBV6-3 to TRBJ1-2, with TRBD1 as a possible D gene (6 bases). This CDR3 spans 13 amino acids. In germline, CDR1 is MNHEY, CDR2 SVGEGT. The V end was cut by 0 bases, the J end by 12 bases, with 14 bases between. The CDR3 spells CASSYSYQGSDTF. The CDR3 DNA reads TGTGCCAGCAGTTACTCGTACCAGGGGAGCGACACCTTC.

CDR3 sequence: CASSRAVLRGVDTQYF. The DNA of the CDR3 is TGTGCCAGCAGCAGAGCTGTGTTGCGGGGAGTAGATACGCAGTATTTT. The V and J genes are TRBV7-9 and TRBJ2-3; a possible D gene is TRBD2 (6 bases). The CDR3 covers 16 residues. V was pared by 5 bases and J by 5 bases, with 20 bases between. The germline gives CDR1 SEHNR, CDR2 FQNEAQ (reference sequence).